The clone carrying this T cell receptor (beta chain) has only a few counts. MiXCR was run by TCRdb on the RT-PCR reads, yielding one entry per CDR3 protein. The table records almost 90,000 distinct CDR3 sequences, 4.5% to 5% of them present only once. Per the germline V gene, CDR1 is SNHLY and CDR2 is FYNNEI. Trimming removed 4 bases from V and 2 bases from J, with 10 bases in between. The CDR3 loop spans 14 amino acids. This entry is derived from a study of patients and donors after allogeneic stem cell transplantation. Sequencing input: blood, either unsorted or a sorted T cell fraction (not recorded which). The chain uses TRBV2 and TRBJ2-3; D is ambiguous. This receptor was identified in a human donor who was either an allogeneic HSCT recipient or a stem cell or donor lymphocyte infusion donor (not recorded which). It is not recorded whose cells these are; they may come from a transplant donor. CDR3 residues: CASSGGSHTDTQYF. The DNA for the CDR3 is TGTGCCAGCAGTGGAGGCAGCCACACAGATACGCAGTATTTT.